The clone carrying this TCR beta chain has at least ten counts. The evidence that diagnosis relied on was clinical symptoms, serum thyroxine, TRAb, thyroid ultrasound and orbital computed tomography. PBMCs were isolated from a 10 ml sample of fresh peripheral blood. The sample belongs to a study of Graves' ophthalmopathy and Graves' hyperthyroidism. Germline V lookup: CDR1 ENHRY, CDR2 SYGVKD. V was pared by 7 bases and J by 1 base, with 10 bases between. The length of the CDR3 is 13 residues. Amplified material comprised TCR beta CDR3 regions derived from RNA transcripts. First-round RT-PCR relied on HTBI primers, and a second-round multiplex PCR came next. TCRdb called the multiplex PCR reads again in MiXCR, with one record for every CDR3 protein. The sample carries 350,000 to 450,000 distinct CDR3 sequences, 18% recorded once.

The chain is built from TRBV10-3 and TRBJ1-1, with D possibly matching TRBD1 (5 bases). The specimen sequenced was peripheral blood. The TCR sequence derives from a young woman with Graves' ophthalmopathy. CDR3 sequence (DNA): TGTGCCATCACAGGGAGTTGGAACACTGAAGCTTTCTTT. Translated, it gives CAITGSWNTEAFF.